The clone carrying this T cell receptor beta chain was recorded only once. The data were taken from a study of CD8 T cells in Susac syndrome. With random hexamers, reverse transcription was performed on about 0.5 to 1 ug of RNA. An immunoSEQ multiplex PCR amplified TCR beta CDR3 over 54 Vbeta and 13 Jbeta. TCRdb processed the immunoSEQ multiplex PCR reads anew with MiXCR; each CDR3 protein has one entry. The sample includes about 300,000 distinct CDR3 sequences, around nine tenths of them seen just once. From blood CD8+ and CD4+ T cells, the TCR beta chain was sequenced. The clonotype originates from a human donor with multiple sclerosis. The sample taken for sequencing was CD8+ T cells from PBMCs.

The CDR3 DNA reads TGTGCCACCAGCGGCCGGGACTCCCGAGACCCAGTCGATCAGCCCCAGCATTTT. Its protein product is CATSGRDSRDPVDQPQHF. The rearrangement links TRBV15 to TRBJ1-5, with D tentatively TRBD1 (5 bases). The germline CDR1 and CDR2 sequences are LNHNV and YYDKDF (reference sequence). The V end lost 5 bases, the J end lost 5 bases, and 25 bases lay between the germline ends. This CDR3 contains 18 residues.